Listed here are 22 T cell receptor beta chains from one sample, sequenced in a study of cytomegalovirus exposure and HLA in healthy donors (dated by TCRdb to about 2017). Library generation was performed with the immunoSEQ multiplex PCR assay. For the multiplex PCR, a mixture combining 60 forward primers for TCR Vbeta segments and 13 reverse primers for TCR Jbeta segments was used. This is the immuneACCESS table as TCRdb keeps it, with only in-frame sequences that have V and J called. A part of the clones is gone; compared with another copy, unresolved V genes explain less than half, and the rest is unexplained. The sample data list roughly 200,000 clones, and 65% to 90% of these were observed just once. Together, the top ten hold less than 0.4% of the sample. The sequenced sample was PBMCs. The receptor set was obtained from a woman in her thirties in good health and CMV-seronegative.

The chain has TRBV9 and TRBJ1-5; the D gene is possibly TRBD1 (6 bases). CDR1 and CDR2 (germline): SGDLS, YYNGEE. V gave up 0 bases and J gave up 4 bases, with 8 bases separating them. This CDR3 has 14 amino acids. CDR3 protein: CASSVVQGNQPQHF. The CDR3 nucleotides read TGTGCCAGCAGCGTAGTACAGGGAAATCAGCCCCAGCATTTT.

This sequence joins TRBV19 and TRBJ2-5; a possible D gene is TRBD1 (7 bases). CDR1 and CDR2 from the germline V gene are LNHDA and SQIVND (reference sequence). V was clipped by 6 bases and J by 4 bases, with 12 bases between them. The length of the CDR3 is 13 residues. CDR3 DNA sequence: TGTGCCAGTAGATCAGGGGGGAGAGAGACCCAGTACTTC. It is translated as CASRSGGRETQYF.

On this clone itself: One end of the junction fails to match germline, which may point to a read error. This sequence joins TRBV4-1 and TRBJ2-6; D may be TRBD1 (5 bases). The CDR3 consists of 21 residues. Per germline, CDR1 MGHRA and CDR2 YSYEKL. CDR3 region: CASSQEGIWAANGPGANVLTF. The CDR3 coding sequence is TGCGCCAGCAGCCAAGAAGGGATATGGGCGGCCAATGGACCTGGGGCCAACGTCCTGACTTTT.

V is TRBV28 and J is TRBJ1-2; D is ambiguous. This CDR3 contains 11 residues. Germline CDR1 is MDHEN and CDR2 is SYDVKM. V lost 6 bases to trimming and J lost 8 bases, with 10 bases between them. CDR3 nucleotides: TGTGCCAGCAGCCCCTCCGTGGGCTACACCTTC. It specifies CASSPSVGYTF.

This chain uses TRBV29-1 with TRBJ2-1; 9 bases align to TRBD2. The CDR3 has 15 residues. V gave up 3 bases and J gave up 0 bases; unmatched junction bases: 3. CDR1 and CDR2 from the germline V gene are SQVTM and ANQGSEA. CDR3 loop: CSVDGSGSSYNEQFF. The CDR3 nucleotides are TGCAGCGTTGATGGTAGCGGGAGCTCCTACAATGAGCAGTTCTTC.

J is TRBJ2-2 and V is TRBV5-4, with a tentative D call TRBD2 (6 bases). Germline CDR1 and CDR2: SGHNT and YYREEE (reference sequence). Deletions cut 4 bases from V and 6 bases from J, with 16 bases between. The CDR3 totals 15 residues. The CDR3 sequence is CASSTGARAPGELFF. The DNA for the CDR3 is TGTGCCAGCAGCACGGGAGCCAGGGCCCCCGGGGAGCTGTTTTTT.

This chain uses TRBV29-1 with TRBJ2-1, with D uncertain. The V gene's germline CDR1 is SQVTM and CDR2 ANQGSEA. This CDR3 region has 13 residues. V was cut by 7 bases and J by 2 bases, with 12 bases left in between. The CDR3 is CSAPTPPYNEQFF. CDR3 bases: TGCAGCGCCCCGACACCCCCCTACAATGAGCAGTTCTTC.

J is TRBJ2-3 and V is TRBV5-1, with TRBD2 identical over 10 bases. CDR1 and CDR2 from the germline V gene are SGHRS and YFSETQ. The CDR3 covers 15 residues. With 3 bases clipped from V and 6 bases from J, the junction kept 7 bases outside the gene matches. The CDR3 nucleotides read TGCGCCAGCAGCTCGTTAGCGGGAGGTCGGGATACGCAGTATTTT. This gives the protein CASSSLAGGRDTQYF.

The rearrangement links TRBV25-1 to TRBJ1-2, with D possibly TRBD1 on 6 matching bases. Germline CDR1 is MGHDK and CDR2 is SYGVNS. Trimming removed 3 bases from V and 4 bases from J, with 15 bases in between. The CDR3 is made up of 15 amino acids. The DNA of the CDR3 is TGTGCCAGCAGTGACACGCACAGGGTTGGCTATGGCTACACCTTC. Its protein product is CASSDTHRVGYGYTF.

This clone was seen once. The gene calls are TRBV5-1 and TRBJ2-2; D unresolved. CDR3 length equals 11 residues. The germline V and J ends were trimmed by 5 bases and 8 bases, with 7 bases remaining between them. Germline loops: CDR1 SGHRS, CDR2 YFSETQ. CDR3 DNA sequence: TGCGCCAGCAGAGAGATGGGGGAGCTGTTTTTT. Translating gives CASREMGELFF.

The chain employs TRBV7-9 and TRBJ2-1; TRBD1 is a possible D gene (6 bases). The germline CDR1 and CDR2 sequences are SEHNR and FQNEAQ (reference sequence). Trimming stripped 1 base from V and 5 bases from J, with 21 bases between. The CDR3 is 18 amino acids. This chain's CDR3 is CASSLGSGRGPWNNEQFF. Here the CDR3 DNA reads TGTGCCAGCAGCTTAGGTAGTGGCAGGGGTCCATGGAACAATGAGCAGTTCTTC.

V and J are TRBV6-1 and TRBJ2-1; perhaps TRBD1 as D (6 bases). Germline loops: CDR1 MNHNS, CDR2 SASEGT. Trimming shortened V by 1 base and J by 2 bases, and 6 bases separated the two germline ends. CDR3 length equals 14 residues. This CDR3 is CASSEGGPYNEQFF. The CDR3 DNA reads TGTGCCAGCAGTGAAGGGGGGCCCTACAATGAGCAGTTCTTC.

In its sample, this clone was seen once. CDR3 amino acids: CASSRLTGYYEQYF. CDR3 in DNA: TGTGCCAGCTCACGATTGACAGGGTACTACGAGCAGTACTTC. The chain links TRBV18 to TRBJ2-7; 7 bases align to TRBD1. The CDR3 length is 14 residues. Germline V gene lookup returns CDR1 KGHSH and CDR2 LQKENI. J was trimmed by 3 bases and V by 4 bases; bases with no gene match: 6.

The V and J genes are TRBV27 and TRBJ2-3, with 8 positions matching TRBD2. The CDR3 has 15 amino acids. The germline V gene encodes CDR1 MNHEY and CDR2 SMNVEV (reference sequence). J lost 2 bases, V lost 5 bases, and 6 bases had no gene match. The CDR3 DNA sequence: TGTGCCAGCAGTAGCCTAGCGGGTTCCACAGATACGCAGTATTTT. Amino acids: CASSSLAGSTDTQYF.

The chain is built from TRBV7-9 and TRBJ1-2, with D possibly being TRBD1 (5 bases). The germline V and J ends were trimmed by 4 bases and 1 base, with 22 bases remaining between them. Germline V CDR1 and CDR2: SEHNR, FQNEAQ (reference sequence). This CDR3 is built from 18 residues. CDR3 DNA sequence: TGTGCCAGCAGCTCATCGGGGGGTGGATGGCCGGATAACTATGGCTACACCTTC. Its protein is CASSSSGGGWPDNYGYTF.

Here the CDR3 reads CASSLRLAGGATDTQYF. Here the CDR3 DNA reads TGTGCCAGCAGCTTAAGGCTAGCGGGAGGCGCCACAGATACGCAGTATTTT. The genes are TRBV7-2 and TRBJ2-3; 11 bases map to TRBD2. CDR3 length: 17 amino acids. Germline loops: CDR1 SGHTA, CDR2 FQGNSA. Trimming at V came to 2 bases and at J to 2 bases, leaving 6 bases not matched to a gene.

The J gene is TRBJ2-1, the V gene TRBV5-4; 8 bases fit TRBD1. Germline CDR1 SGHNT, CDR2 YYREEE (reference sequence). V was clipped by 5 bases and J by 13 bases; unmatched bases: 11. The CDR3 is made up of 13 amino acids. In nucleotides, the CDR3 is TGTGCCAGCAGTCCAGGACAGGGCCTTTTCCAGTTCTTC. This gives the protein CASSPGQGLFQFF.

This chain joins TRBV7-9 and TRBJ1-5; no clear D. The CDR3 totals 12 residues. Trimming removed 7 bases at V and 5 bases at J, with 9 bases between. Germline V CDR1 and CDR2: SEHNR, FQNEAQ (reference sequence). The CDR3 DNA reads TGTGCCAGCACCCGTTATGATCAGCCCCAGCATTTT. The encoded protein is CASTRYDQPQHF.

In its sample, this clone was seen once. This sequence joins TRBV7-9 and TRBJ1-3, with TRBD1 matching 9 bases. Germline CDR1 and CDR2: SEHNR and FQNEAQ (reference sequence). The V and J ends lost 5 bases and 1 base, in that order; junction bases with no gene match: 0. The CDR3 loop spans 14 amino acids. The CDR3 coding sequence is TGTGCCAGCAGCGGACAGGGGTCTGGAAACACCATATATTTT. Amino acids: CASSGQGSGNTIYF.

This chain's CDR3 is CASSLGLTGGLETQYF. CDR3 bases: TGTGCCAGCAGCTTAGGGTTGACAGGGGGGTTGGAGACCCAGTACTTC. The V call is TRBV7-8, the J call TRBJ2-5; TRBD1 matches at 9 bases. From germline, CDR1 is SGHVS and CDR2 FQNEAQ. This CDR3 region has 16 residues. Trimming took 1 base from V and 5 from J; bases not matched to a gene: 8.

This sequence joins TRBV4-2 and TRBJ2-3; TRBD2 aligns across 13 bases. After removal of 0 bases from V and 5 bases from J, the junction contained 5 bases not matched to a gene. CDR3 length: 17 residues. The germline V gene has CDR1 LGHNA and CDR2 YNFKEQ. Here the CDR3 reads CASSQEELAGGQDTQYF. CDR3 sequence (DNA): TGTGCCAGCAGCCAAGAGGAACTAGCGGGGGGGCAAGATACGCAGTATTTT.

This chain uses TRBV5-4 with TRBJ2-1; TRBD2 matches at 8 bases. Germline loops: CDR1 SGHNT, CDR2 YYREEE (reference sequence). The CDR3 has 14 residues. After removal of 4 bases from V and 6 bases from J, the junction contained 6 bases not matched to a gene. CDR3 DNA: TGTGCCAGCAGCCCCAGCGGGGGTTTCAATGAGCAGTTCTTC. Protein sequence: CASSPSGGFNEQFF.